The present T cell receptor beta chain was sequenced within a study of blood T cell repertoires in COVID-19. The wider study: Sources were T cells, B-cell-depleted T cells, or PBMCs; the material itself was cDNA or gDNA.

Original analysis: Nucleated cell number was recorded as an estimate derived from reference gene primer amplification. This table comes from immunoSEQ multiplex PCR, and its TCRdb copy is limited to in-frame clones, with some not included. V and J calls and clone size are as listed in that table; D and trimming were resolved from the DNA. The sample includes roughly 220,000 clones, 70% to 90% seen only once; the top ten take 3.8%. Sequencing used PBMCs or T cells enriched from blood (not recorded which). This TCR was sampled from a woman between 40 and 55 years old with acute COVID-19.

DNA of the CDR3: TGTGCCACCAGCAGAGATCGAGCGGCTGTCTCTGGAAACACCATATATTTT. Its translation is CATSRDRAAVSGNTIYF. The chain employs TRBV15 and TRBJ1-3; D gene ambiguous. Germline CDR1 is LNHNV and CDR2 is YYDKDF (reference sequence). Trimming took 0 bases from V and 0 from J, leaving 12 bases between them. The CDR3 covers 17 residues.